Shown below are 31 T cell receptor beta chains from a single sample sequenced in a study of T cells in Graves' hyperthyroidism and ophthalmopathy. Using RNA transcripts as the source, TCR beta CDR3 regions were amplified. First-round RT-PCR targeting the TCR CDR3 was performed with the HTBI primer set. Via MiXCR, TCRdb re-called the multiplex PCR reads, giving one row per CDR3 protein. This table has under 40,000 distinct CDR3 sequences, around 50% appearing once. The sequenced sample consisted of blood. The receptors stem from a woman aged 40-49 years with Graves' ophthalmopathy.

This clonotype was picked up one time. V gene TRBV6-4 combines with J gene TRBJ2-3, with D possibly matching TRBD2 (5 bases). V gave up 6 bases and J gave up 4 bases, with 17 bases separating them. The CDR3 has 15 amino acids. Germline CDR1 is MRHNA and CDR2 is SNTAGT. The CDR3 spells CASSPSGEGADTQYF. CDR3 DNA: TGTGCCAGCAGCCCCAGCGGTGAGGGCGCAGATACGCAGTATTTT.

The rearrangement links TRBV7-8 to TRBJ2-7; D not certain. Germline-derived CDR1 and CDR2 are SGHVS and FQNEAQ. The CDR3 has 13 amino acids. V lost 1 base to trimming and J lost 6 bases, with 10 bases between them. CDR3 in amino acids: CASSLDSGVEQYF. In DNA form, the CDR3 reads TGTGCCAGCAGCTTAGATTCTGGGGTCGAGCAGTACTTC.

This clonotype was counted many times. V gene TRBV7-3 combines with J gene TRBJ2-2, with D unresolved. CDR3 length equals 15 residues. The V gene's germline CDR1 is SGHTA and CDR2 FQGTGA. V lost 1 base, J lost 4 bases, and 10 bases lay in between. CDR3 protein: CASSLRAGSTGELFF. CDR3 nucleotides: TGTGCCAGCAGCTTAAGGGCAGGAAGCACCGGGGAGCTGTTTTTT.

The DNA of the CDR3 is TGCAGTGCTAGAGATCCTAGCGGGATTAGGGATAATTCACCCCTCCACTTT. Translating gives CSARDPSGIRDNSPLHF. The chain couples TRBV20-1 to TRBJ1-6; D is unclear. V shed 0 bases and J shed 5 bases, with 17 bases lying between them. The CDR3 has 17 amino acids. CDR1 and CDR2 (germline): DFQATT, SNEGSKA (reference sequence).

In its sample, this clonotype was seen many times. The CDR3 sequence is CASSLAQRGRPSSTDTQYF. CDR3 in DNA: TGTGCCAGCAGCTTAGCTCAGCGGGGGAGACCCTCTAGCACAGATACGCAGTATTTT. The chain combines TRBV7-9 with TRBJ2-3, with 8 bases lining up with TRBD2. With 0 bases clipped from V and 0 bases from J, the junction kept 11 bases outside the gene matches. CDR3 length equals 19 residues. The V gene's germline CDR1 is SEHNR and CDR2 FQNEAQ (reference sequence).

V usage is TRBV7-2 and J usage is TRBJ1-6; weak D call: TRBD1 (5 bases). The CDR3 extends over 13 amino acids. Germline loops: CDR1 SGHTA, CDR2 FQGNSA. Deletions cut 3 bases from V and 13 bases from J, with 13 bases between. The CDR3 loop is CASSLGGLAPLHF. For the CDR3, the DNA is TGTGCCAGCAGCTTGGGGGGACTAGCGCCCCTCCACTTT.

The V call is TRBV25-1, the J call TRBJ2-6; TRBD1 might be the D (5 bases). The CDR3 spans 15 residues. V was clipped by 6 bases and J by 0 bases, with 9 bases between them. CDR1 and CDR2 from the germline V gene are MGHDK and SYGVNS. The chain's CDR3 is CASRDRGSGANVLTF. The CDR3 nucleotides are TGTGCCAGCAGAGATAGGGGCTCTGGGGCCAACGTCCTGACTTTC. The whole variable domain, remainder taken from reference TRBV25-1 and TRBJ2-6, is EADIYQTPRYLVIGTGKKITLECSQTMGHDKMYWYQQDPGMELHLIHYSYGVNSTEKGDLSSESTVSRIRTEHFPLTLESARPSHTSQYLCASRDRGSGANVLTFGAGSRLTVL.

The chain combines TRBV20-1 with TRBJ1-5, with D tentatively TRBD1 (6 bases). The CDR3 has 14 amino acids. Germline assignment: CDR1 DFQATT and CDR2 SNEGSKA (reference sequence). Deletions cut 3 bases from V and 5 bases from J, with 14 bases between. Here the CDR3 reads CSASYRDTHQPQHF. CDR3 DNA: TGCAGTGCTAGTTACCGGGACACTCATCAGCCCCAGCATTTT.

CDR3 region: CATSGTGGGLAQYF. In DNA, the CDR3 is TGTGCCACGTCCGGGACAGGGGGCGGACTAGCGCAGTATTTT. This chain joins TRBV10-3 and TRBJ2-3, with 12 nucleotides matching TRBD1. Germline-derived CDR1 and CDR2 are ENHRY and SYGVKD. CDR3 size: 14 residues. The V segment lost 10 bases and the J segment 10 bases; nucleotides outside the gene matches: 12.

This clonotype showed up just a few times. V usage is TRBV7-7 and J usage is TRBJ2-5; D is unclear. The V end lost 1 base, the J end lost 9 bases, and 12 bases lay between the germline ends. The germline gives CDR1 SSHAT, CDR2 FNYEAQ (reference sequence). This CDR3 has 13 residues. The CDR3 bases are TGTGCCAGCAGCTTAGATTGGGGTCAGCCCCAGTACTTC. Protein: CASSLDWGQPQYF.

The rearrangement joins TRBV20-1 to TRBJ1-1; TRBD1 might be the D (6 bases). The CDR3 sequence is 13 residues long. The V end lost 3 bases, the J end lost 4 bases, and 12 bases lay between the germline ends. Germline CDR1 DFQATT, CDR2 SNEGSKA (reference sequence). The CDR3 bases are TGCAGTGCTAGGGATCCAGGGGCCACTGAAGCTTTCTTT. Its translation: CSARDPGATEAFF.

As for this clonotype: A read error may be the cause here, since a much bigger clone is one base away. CDR3 amino acids: CASSQVIAGVCEQYF. Written as DNA, the CDR3 is TGTGCCAGCAGCCAAGTTATAGCGGGGGTCTGCGAGCAGTACTTC. The chain joins TRBV6-5 to TRBJ2-7; TRBD2 matches at 9 bases. This CDR3 comprises 15 residues. After removal of 6 bases from V and 6 bases from J, the junction contained 12 bases not matched to a gene. Germline V CDR1 and CDR2: MNHEY, SVGAGI.

By sample share, this clonotype is medium-sized. The chain has TRBV7-9 and TRBJ1-3; D gene unclear. CDR1 is SEHNR and CDR2 is FQNEAQ in the germline V gene (reference sequence). The CDR3 has 15 amino acids. With 1 base removed from V and 0 bases from J, the gap between germline ends came to 7 bases. The CDR3 DNA sequence: TGTGCCAGCAGCTTAGACAGCTACTCTGGAAACACCATATATTTT. Translation gives CASSLDSYSGNTIYF.

In DNA form, the CDR3 reads TGTGCCAGCATCCAGGGGGACAATCAGCCCCAGCATTTT. It codes for CASIQGDNQPQHF. The genes are TRBV6-4 and TRBJ1-5; 7 bases align to TRBD1. Per germline, CDR1 MRHNA and CDR2 SNTAGT. The trim removed 7 bases at V and 3 bases at J, leaving 3 bases unmatched. The CDR3 runs 13 residues.

The table lists this clonotype with many counts. This chain links TRBV13 with TRBJ2-1; 9 nucleotides match TRBD2. The CDR3 sequence is 17 residues long. The junction had 14 bases not matched to a gene; V was cut back by 4 bases and J by 7 bases. Germline V gene sequence: CDR1 PRHDT, CDR2 FYEKMQ (reference sequence). The CDR3 DNA sequence: TGTGCCAGCAGCTCTGACTCTAGCGGGATTTGGGGGAATGAGCAGTTCTTC. Translated, it gives CASSSDSSGIWGNEQFF.

This clonotype has only a few counts. The chain recombines TRBV28 with TRBJ1-1; 10 bases fit TRBD1. The CDR3 runs to 15 residues. Germline V gives CDR1 MDHEN, CDR2 SYDVKM. V trimming: 8 bases; J trimming: 0 bases; junction bases outside the gene matches: 6. This CDR3 reads CASDGTGVMNTEAFF. CDR3 DNA sequence: TGTGCCAGCGACGGGACAGGGGTTATGAACACTGAAGCTTTCTTT. Together with reference TRBV28 and TRBJ1-1, the CDR3 gives the full variable domain: DVKVTQSSRYLVKRTGEKVFLECVQDMDHENMFWYRQDPGLGLRLIYFSYDVKMKEKGDIPEGYSVSREKKERFSLILESASTNQTSMYLCASDGTGVMNTEAFFGQGTRLTVV.

This clonotype came up many times. This chain connects TRBV18 to TRBJ2-7; tentatively, D is TRBD2 (6 bases). Per the germline V gene, CDR1 is KGHSH and CDR2 is LQKENI. Deletions cut 4 bases from V and 3 bases from J, with 10 bases between. The CDR3 spans 13 residues. CDR3 sequence reads: CASSRGTGYEQYF. The CDR3 coding sequence is TGTGCCAGCTCACGCGGGACGGGCTACGAGCAGTACTTC. Full variable domain (remainder filled in from reference TRBV18 and TRBJ2-7): NAGVMQNPRHLVRRRGQEARLRCSPMKGHSHVYWYRQLPEEGLKFMVYLQKENIIDESGMPKERFSAEFPKEGPSILRIQQVVRGDSAAYFCASSRGTGYEQYFGPGTRLTVT.

The CDR3 region is CASSKGTRVAFF. Written as DNA, the CDR3 is TGTGCCAGCAGTAAGGGAACGCGCGTAGCTTTCTTT. This rearrangement joins TRBV6-1 to TRBJ1-1, with D uncertain. Trimming shortened V by 5 bases and J by 10 bases, and 14 bases separated the two germline ends. Germline lookup yields CDR1 MNHNS and CDR2 SASEGT. The CDR3 has 12 residues.

This clonotype was recorded once. J is TRBJ1-6 and V is TRBV10-3; D is ambiguous. Germline CDR1 is ENHRY and CDR2 is SYGVKD. The germline V and J ends were trimmed by 0 bases and 11 bases, with 8 bases remaining between them. This CDR3 is 13 amino acids long. CDR3: CAISESMPAPLHF. CDR3 nucleotide sequence: TGTGCCATCAGTGAGTCTATGCCGGCACCCCTCCACTTT.

By share of the sample, this clonotype is medium-sized (0.01 to 0.1%). The chain joins TRBV15 to TRBJ2-1; 9 nucleotides match TRBD2. The CDR3 consists of 15 residues. Germline CDR1 is LNHNV and CDR2 is YYDKDF (reference sequence). V dropped 5 bases and J dropped 4; count of bases not matched to a gene: 6. The CDR3 loop is CATSGIAGAYNEQFF. The CDR3 coding sequence is TGTGCCACCAGCGGAATAGCGGGAGCATACAATGAGCAGTTCTTC. Full variable domain (remainder filled in from reference TRBV15 and TRBJ2-1): DAMVIQNPRYQVTQFGKPVTLSCSQTLNHNVMYWYQQKSSQAPKLLFHYYDKDFNNEADTPDNFQSRRPNTSFCFLDIRSPGLGDTAMYLCATSGIAGAYNEQFFGPGTRLTVL.

The genes are TRBV20-1 and TRBJ1-1; no clear D gene. This CDR3 has 10 amino acids. The germline V gene encodes CDR1 DFQATT and CDR2 SNEGSKA (reference sequence). V gave up 6 bases and J gave up 3 bases, with 5 bases separating them. CDR3 sequence reads: CSAEYTEAFF. CDR3 in DNA: TGCAGTGCAGAATACACTGAAGCTTTCTTT.

V and J are TRBV3-1 and TRBJ2-1; 10 nucleotides align to TRBD2. CDR3 length: 15 residues. V lost 5 bases to trimming and J lost 6 bases; unmatched junction nucleotides: 7. Germline loops: CDR1 LGHDT, CDR2 YNNKEL (reference sequence). The CDR3, as DNA: TGTGCCAGCAGCTCTAGCGGGAGAGGTTTCAATGAGCAGTTCTTC. This translates into CASSSSGRGFNEQFF.

Relative to its sample, this clonotype is medium-sized. This CDR3 reads CAISDRGGNTIYF. DNA of the CDR3: TGTGCCATATCGGACAGGGGTGGAAACACCATATATTTT. The gene calls are TRBV10-3 and TRBJ1-3, with 9 nucleotides matching TRBD1. The CDR3 runs to 13 residues. Germline V gene data show CDR1 as ENHRY and CDR2 as SYGVKD. Trimming removed 9 bases from V and 3 bases from J; junction bases left unmatched: 3.

This clonotype was seen a single time. Relative to the germline gene, one junction end is altered; a read error may explain this. This chain uses TRBV5-5 with TRBJ2-3, with D possibly being TRBD2 (6 bases). CDR3 size: 14 residues. From germline, CDR1 is SGHKS and CDR2 YYEKEE (reference sequence). Here the CDR3 reads CASSLEDYSETQYF. The CDR3 DNA follows: TGTGCCAGCAGCTTGGAGGACTACTCAGAGACGCAGTATTTT. Filled out from reference TRBV5-5 and TRBJ2-3, the complete variable domain reads DAGVTQSPTHLIKTRGQQVTLRCSPISGHKSVSWYQQVLGQGPQFIFQYYEKEERGRGNFPDRFSARQFPNYSSELNVNALLLGDSALYLCASSLEDYSETQYFGPGTRLTVL.

This chain uses TRBV9 with TRBJ2-3, with 12 positions matching TRBD2. CDR3 length equals 16 residues. Per the germline V gene, CDR1 is SGDLS and CDR2 is YYNGEE. V lost 3 bases and J lost 5; bases outside the gene matches: 7. The CDR3, as DNA: TGTGCCAGCAGCGGACCACTAGCGGGGGGCAAAGATACGCAGTATTTT. Protein sequence: CASSGPLAGGKDTQYF.

This clonotype was recorded only once. Compared with germline, one end of the junction differs, possibly owing to a read error. V is TRBV15 and J is TRBJ2-5; D is perhaps TRBD2 (5 bases). The CDR3 runs 14 residues. In germline, CDR1 is LNHNV, CDR2 YYDKDF (reference sequence). The CDR3 sequence: CASSYGIPQETRYF. The CDR3 bases are TGTGCCAGCAGCTACGGGATACCCCAAGAGACCCGGTACTTC.

In nucleotides, the CDR3 is TGTGCCAGTACCGAATCCGGGACGGGCTACACCTTC. The encoded protein is CASTESGTGYTF. The J gene is TRBJ1-2, the V gene TRBV19; tentatively, D is TRBD1 (5 bases). V lost 7 bases to trimming and J lost 8 bases, with 14 bases between them. The CDR3 sequence is 12 residues long. From germline, CDR1 is LNHDA and CDR2 SQIVND (reference sequence).

This clonotype appeared many times. V and J are TRBV28 and TRBJ2-7, with 13 nucleotides matching TRBD2. V shed 6 bases and J 2 bases; nucleotides not matched to a gene: 4. The CDR3 runs 15 residues. Per the germline V gene, CDR1 is MDHEN and CDR2 is SYDVKM. The CDR3 sequence: CASSLGLAGAYEQYF. The CDR3 nucleotides read TGTGCCAGCAGCTTAGGACTAGCGGGGGCCTACGAGCAGTACTTC.

The chain carries TRBV5-1 and TRBJ2-3, with 8 bases matching TRBD1. J was trimmed by 11 bases and V by 2 bases; bases with no gene match: 10. Germline V gene sequence: CDR1 SGHRS, CDR2 YFSETQ. This CDR3 is 14 amino acids long. The CDR3 DNA reads as TGCGCCAGCAGCTTCTCGGACAGGGTCAATGAGCAGTATTTT. Its translation is CASSFSDRVNEQYF.

The chain is built from TRBV7-9 and TRBJ1-1; D is undetermined. V shed 3 bases and J shed 4 bases, with 9 bases lying between them. The CDR3 extends over 13 amino acids. Germline V gene lookup returns CDR1 SEHNR and CDR2 FQNEAQ (reference sequence). CDR3 sequence: CASSLAEGTEAFF. Here the CDR3 DNA reads TGTGCCAGCAGCTTGGCCGAGGGCACTGAAGCTTTCTTT.

This clonotype showed up many times. The genes are TRBV10-2 and TRBJ2-1, with TRBD2 matching 12 bases. The length of the CDR3 is 14 residues. Germline-derived CDR1 and CDR2 are WSHSY and SAAADI. Trimming took 2 bases from V and 9 from J; bases not matched to a gene: 2. The CDR3 region has the DNA TGCGCCAGCAGTGAGCTAGCGGGGGGGTTTGAGCAGTTCTTC. This translates into CASSELAGGFEQFF.